Given below is one T cell receptor (beta chain) in context. This sample is drawn from a study of blood T cell repertoires in COVID-19. Study context: Acute-phase and convalescent COVID-19 samples originated in the United States, Italy and Spain. Nucleic acid was either cDNA or gDNA, and it came from T cells, B-cell-depleted T cells, or PBMCs.

The V segment lost 5 bases and the J segment 0 bases; nucleotides outside the gene matches: 4. Germline V CDR1 and CDR2: LNHDA, SQIVND (reference sequence). This CDR3 has 15 amino acids. Generated by immunoSEQ multiplex PCR, the TCRdb table keeps only in-frame clones and is missing some. The table lists around 150,000 clones, about nine tenths of them singletons, with about 4% in the top ten. The sequence derives from a woman aged 60 to 75 with active or convalescent COVID-19. This chain uses TRBV19 with TRBJ2-7, with 10 bases lining up with TRBD2. The material sequenced was peripheral blood. The CDR3 protein is CASSELAGLSYEQYF. The CDR3 nucleotides are TGTGCCAGTAGTGAACTAGCGGGGCTCTCCTACGAGCAGTACTTC.